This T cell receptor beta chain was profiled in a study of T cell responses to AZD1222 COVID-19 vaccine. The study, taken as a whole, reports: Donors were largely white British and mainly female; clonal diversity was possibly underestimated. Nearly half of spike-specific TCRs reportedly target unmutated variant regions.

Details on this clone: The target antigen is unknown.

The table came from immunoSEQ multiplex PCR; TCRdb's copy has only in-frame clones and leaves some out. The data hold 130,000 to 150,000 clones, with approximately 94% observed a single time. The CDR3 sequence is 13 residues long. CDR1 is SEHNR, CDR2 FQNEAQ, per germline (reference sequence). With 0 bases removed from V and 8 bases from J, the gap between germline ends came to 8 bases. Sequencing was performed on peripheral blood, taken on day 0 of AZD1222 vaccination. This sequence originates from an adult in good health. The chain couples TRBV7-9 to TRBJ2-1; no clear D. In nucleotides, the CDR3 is TGTGCCAGCAGCTTAGCTAGAGAGGATGAGCAGTTCTTC. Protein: CASSLAREDEQFF.